The clone carrying this T cell receptor beta chain has just a few counts. Its matching antigen is unknown. The CDR3 covers 19 residues. V was clipped by 5 bases and J by 2 bases; unmatched bases: 19. Germline lookup yields CDR1 LNHDA and CDR2 SQIVND (reference sequence). This sample was included in a study of cytomegalovirus exposure and HLA in healthy donors. Findings and limits, study-wide: For most TCR beta V segments, an earlier analysis put the productive rate at about 90% or about 30% of the time. A few of the chains that were CMV-associated were confirmed in vitro to be specific for CMV antigens. Investigators reported 150 to 200 TCR beta chains as tied to cytomegalovirus.

The primer mix had 60 Vbeta and 13 Jbeta primers. In the source study's methods: Later reanalysis found about 78 million unique TCR beta chains, approximately 11 million of them shared. The assay was immunoSEQ multiplex PCR, and TCRdb's table has in-frame clones only and misses some. From that table come the V and J calls and clone size; the DNA was used to work out D and trimming. The sample has some 190,000 clones; just under 75% are singletons. The source is a woman younger than 45 in good health and CMV-seropositive. The specimen was PBMCs. The chain joins TRBV19 to TRBJ2-7; 9 nucleotides match TRBD2. CDR3 residues: CASSALVLAGLTDPYEQYF. The CDR3 region has the DNA TGTGCCAGTAGTGCCTTGGTCCTAGCGGGACTTACTGATCCCTACGAGCAGTACTTC.